Shown below are 7 T cell receptor beta chains from a single sample sequenced in a study of shared clonotypes between healthy human individuals. The data were produced by immunoSEQ multiplex PCR, yet TCRdb's version contains in-frame clones alone and is incomplete. The sample includes about 360,000 clones, 73% of them seen just once. Sequences were obtained from memory CD4+ T cells sorted from blood. Subset given: CD45RA-negative fraction. The receptors shown here come from a man aged 30 to 45 in good health.

The chain has TRBV5-4 and TRBJ1-6; no firm D call. Trimming took 0 bases from V and 8 from J, leaving 6 bases between them. The CDR3 totals 13 residues. In germline, CDR1 is SGHNT, CDR2 YYREEE (reference sequence). Here the CDR3 reads CASSLADDSPLHF. The CDR3 DNA follows: TGTGCCAGCAGCTTGGCAGATGATTCACCCCTCCACTTT.

In this sample, this clone turned up a few times. The chain links TRBV2 to TRBJ2-3; 8 bases fit TRBD2. V shed 7 bases and J 0 bases; nucleotides not matched to a gene: 9. The CDR3 totals 16 residues. CDR1 and CDR2 from the germline V gene are SNHLY and FYNNEI. The CDR3 loop is CASKGWLAGSTDTQYF. DNA of the CDR3: TGTGCCAGCAAGGGATGGCTAGCGGGTAGCACAGATACGCAGTATTTT.

The V and J genes are TRBV18 and TRBJ1-5; tentatively, D is TRBD1 (5 bases). Germline V gene lookup returns CDR1 KGHSH and CDR2 LQKENI. This CDR3 has 16 residues. Trimming cost V 3 bases and J 4 bases, with 16 bases left between them. CDR3 loop: CASSPTGRGGNQPQHF. The CDR3 DNA follows: TGTGCCAGCTCACCTACGGGACGGGGGGGGAATCAGCCCCAGCATTTT.

J is TRBJ2-2 and V is TRBV19; unclear D gene. Between the trimmed V and J ends, which lost 8 bases and 6 bases, there was a span of 10 bases. Germline CDR1 reads LNHDA; CDR2 reads SQIVND (reference sequence). This CDR3 comprises 12 residues. CDR3 DNA: TGTGCCAGTGGGGTGACGGCCGGGGAGCTGTTTTTT. This codes for CASGVTAGELFF.

The sample holds a few counts of this clone. This sample includes further DNA sequences coding for the same CDR3. The chain has TRBV6-1 and TRBJ2-7; 8 nucleotides agree with TRBD2. Losses at the gene ends were 10 bases for V and 2 bases for J; bases not matched to a gene: 10. Per germline, CDR1 MNHNS and CDR2 SASEGT. CDR3 length: 14 amino acids. CDR3 coding DNA: TGTGCCACGAACAGGGCGGGAGGCCCCTACGAGCAGTACTTC. It specifies CATNRAGGPYEQYF.

Only a few counts were recorded for this clone. The sample contains more than one DNA sequence encoding this CDR3. The V gene is TRBV11-3, the J gene TRBJ2-3, with D possibly matching TRBD2 (5 bases). The ends were cut back, 1 base at V and 2 bases at J, with 7 bases in the middle. CDR3 length: 14 amino acids. Germline CDR1 and CDR2: SGHNT and YENEEA. This CDR3 reads CASSLGGLTDTQYF. In nucleotides, the CDR3 is TGTGCCAGCAGCTTAGGAGGACTCACAGATACGCAGTATTTT.

As concerns this clone: This may arise from a read error, as a much more abundant clone is one base away. The rearrangement joins TRBV7-8 to TRBJ2-7, with unresolved D. CDR1 is SGHVS and CDR2 is FQNEAQ in the germline V gene. The ends were cut back, 1 base at V and 2 bases at J, with 3 bases in the middle. CDR3 length: 12 amino acids. The CDR3 region has the DNA TGTGCCAGCAGCTTAGGGACCTACGAGCAGTACTTC. Translation gives CASSLGTYEQYF.